What follows is one T cell receptor (beta chain) and its context. The sample originates from a study of shared T cell receptors in the human thymus. V was pared by 5 bases and J by 1 base, with 10 bases of the junction left unmatched. CDR1 is SGHRS and CDR2 is YFSETQ in the germline V gene. The CDR3 is 16 amino acids. Here immunoSEQ multiplex PCR was the method, and the copy in TCRdb shows in-frame clones only, minus some. The table has about 380,000 clones, roughly 94% seen once; the top ten hold roughly 0.021%. The sample was thymocytes. The chain employs TRBV5-1 and TRBJ1-1, with 8 positions matching TRBD1. This receptor was taken from a human donor. The CDR3 nucleotides are TGCGCCAGCAGATCCTTTCAGGGGGCCGGGAACACTGAAGCTTTCTTT. Amino acid sequence: CASRSFQGAGNTEAFF.